Presented here are 24 T cell receptor beta chains from one specimen sequenced in a study of read filtering for tumor transcriptome and immune sequencing. From roughly 0.4 ug of RNA, a library with molecular barcoded alpha/delta and beta/gamma adaptors was made. TCRdb re-analysed the reads in MiXCR, keeping a single row per CDR3 protein. The repertoire holds about 58,000 distinct CDR3 sequences, with 9% to 15% as singletons. Specimen: a population of CD138-negative cells sorted from bone marrow. The receptor source for this set is a donor over 35 with multiple myeloma.

The table lists this clonotype with many counts. The chain joins TRBV28 to TRBJ2-2; D remains ambiguous. This CDR3 region has 13 residues. Trimming pared 7 bases from V and 1 base from J, leaving 7 bases between. The germline CDR1 and CDR2 sequences are MDHEN and SYDVKM. The CDR3 nucleotides read TGTGCCAGCACACAAGGGAACACCGGGGAGCTGTTTTTT. Residues: CASTQGNTGELFF.

Concerning this clonotype: Sequence at one end of the junction differs from germline and may be a read error. The V and J genes are TRBV11-3 and TRBJ2-1, with D possibly being TRBD2 (5 bases). Germline CDR1 reads SGHNT; CDR2 reads YENEEA. This CDR3 is 13 amino acids long. The CDR3 bases are TGTGCCGGCAGCCCCAGGACTTTTGATGAGCAGTTCTTC. This encodes CAGSPRTFDEQFF.

This clonotype was detected ten times or more. The V and J genes are TRBV19 and TRBJ2-7; TRBD1 matches at 9 bases. Germline V CDR1 and CDR2: LNHDA, SQIVND (reference sequence). The CDR3 runs to 13 residues. Trimming at V came to 11 bases and at J to 4 bases, leaving 9 bases not matched to a gene. The CDR3 protein is CASKGGQGYEQYF. The DNA of the CDR3 is TGTGCCTCAAAGGGGGGACAGGGTTACGAGCAGTACTTC.

Details on this clonotype: Possible read error: a much larger clone is one base away. The chain has TRBV13 and TRBJ2-2; possible D gene TRBD1, 6 bases. This CDR3 is built from 16 residues. V lost 4 bases and J 3 bases, leaving 15 bases between the germline ends. Germline V gene sequence: CDR1 PRHDT, CDR2 FYEKMQ (reference sequence). The CDR3 nucleotides are TGTGCCAGCAGCTCCCTAGGACAGAGGTACACCGGGGAGCTGTTTTTT. Amino acid sequence: CASSSLGQRYTGELFF.

Remarks on this clonotype: A much larger clone sits a single nucleotide away, making a read error possible. The V and J genes are TRBV5-1 and TRBJ2-3, with D tentatively TRBD2 (5 bases). V lost 4 bases, J lost 4 bases, and 10 bases lay in between. Germline lookup yields CDR1 SGHRS and CDR2 YFSETQ. The CDR3 is 13 amino acids. For the CDR3, the DNA is TGCGCCAGCAGCACACTGAGGGCAGATACGCAGTATTTT. Its protein product is CASSTLRADTQYF.

This clonotype was observed at least ten times. This chain uses TRBV3-1 with TRBJ1-1; no clear D gene. The CDR3 runs 15 residues. The germline CDR1 and CDR2 sequences are LGHDT and YNNKEL (reference sequence). V lost 6 bases and J 1 base, leaving 15 bases between the germline ends. The CDR3 spells CASRHQRLGNTEAFF. The CDR3 region has the DNA TGTGCCAGCAGGCACCAGAGACTAGGGAACACTGAAGCTTTCTTT.

V gene TRBV3-1 combines with J gene TRBJ2-1; TRBD2 agrees at 12 bases. V lost 4 bases, J lost 8 bases, and 6 bases stayed unmatched. The germline CDR1 and CDR2 sequences are LGHDT and YNNKEL (reference sequence). The CDR3 is made up of 15 amino acids. The CDR3 sequence is CASSLGASGGDEQFF. The CDR3 DNA follows: TGTGCCAGCAGCCTCGGGGCTAGCGGGGGGGATGAGCAGTTCTTC.

This clonotype was picked up many times. J is TRBJ2-3 and V is TRBV5-1; the D is unclear. The V gene's germline CDR1 is SGHRS and CDR2 YFSETQ. Trimming pared 0 bases from V and 1 base from J, leaving 3 bases between. This CDR3 region has 13 residues. Here the CDR3 DNA reads TGCGCCAGCAGCTTGGGGGGCACAGATACGCAGTATTTT. This encodes CASSLGGTDTQYF.

The table lists this clonotype with many counts. V usage is TRBV3-1 and J usage is TRBJ2-7; no clear D gene. The V gene lost 0 bases and the J gene lost 1 base, with 7 bases spanning the gap. Per germline, CDR1 LGHDT and CDR2 YNNKEL (reference sequence). This CDR3 has 14 residues. CDR3 loop: CASSQEGGSYEQYF. The CDR3 coding sequence is TGTGCCAGCAGCCAAGAAGGTGGTTCCTACGAGCAGTACTTC.

This clonotype was observed many times. V is TRBV12-3 or TRBV12-4 and J is TRBJ1-4, with no clear D. V was clipped by 5 bases and J by 2 bases, with 30 bases between them. There are 21 residues in the CDR3. For the CDR3, the DNA is TGTGCCAGCAGTCAGGTCGCGAAGCTCCTTCTTGGAACTTGGACTAATGAAAAACTGTTTTTT. Translation gives CASSQVAKLLLGTWTNEKLFF.

This clonotype appeared many times. This sequence joins TRBV20-1 and TRBJ2-2; D is uncertain. The V gene lost 2 bases and the J gene lost 5 bases, with 9 bases spanning the gap. Germline CDR1 reads DFQATT; CDR2 reads SNEGSKA (reference sequence). This CDR3 has 13 amino acids. CDR3 sequence reads: CSARPTGTGELFF. Written as DNA, the CDR3 is TGCAGTGCTAGACCGACGGGTACCGGGGAGCTGTTTTTT.

On this clonotype: This sequence may be a read error, since a much larger clone differs from it by one base. V and J are TRBV7-8 and TRBJ1-5; D is unclear. CDR3 length: 17 amino acids. The germline CDR1 and CDR2 sequences are SGHVS and FQNEAQ. Between the trimmed V and J ends, which lost 2 bases and 2 bases, there was a span of 16 bases. The CDR3 reads CASSLPVSNSRNQPQHF. CDR3 nucleotide sequence: TGTGCCAGCAGCTTACCGGTTAGTAACAGTCGCAATCAGCCCCAGCATTTT.

Notes on this clonotype: This may come from a read error, since a much larger clone is one base off. The chain carries TRBV12-3 or TRBV12-4 and TRBJ1-6, with 8 bases fitting TRBD1. The CDR3 is 12 residues long. V trimming: 9 bases; J trimming: 9 bases; junction bases outside the gene matches: 4. This CDR3 reads CASGQGSSPLHF. The CDR3 DNA follows: TGTGCCAGTGGACAGGGAAGTTCACCCCTCCACTTT.

This clonotype came up many times. The chain has TRBV7-2 and TRBJ2-1; the match to TRBD1 covers 12 bases. The CDR3 sequence is 19 residues long. V trimming: 5 bases; J trimming: 7 bases; junction bases outside the gene matches: 18. Germline V lookup: CDR1 SGHTA, CDR2 FQGNSA. The CDR3 DNA reads as TGTGCCAGCAGCCTCCGGTTAAAGGGACAGGGGGCGACTGGGAATGAGCAGTTCTTC. Amino acids: CASSLRLKGQGATGNEQFF. Using reference TRBV7-2 and TRBJ2-1 for the parts outside the CDR3, the full variable domain is GAGVSQSPSNKVTEKGKDVELRCDPISGHTALYWYRQSLGQGLEFLIYFQGNSAPDKSGLPSDRFSAERTGGSVSTLTIQRTQQEDSAVYLCASSLRLKGQGATGNEQFFGPGTRLTVL.

This clonotype was detected a few times. A much larger clone differs from this one at a single base, so this may be a read error. The J gene is TRBJ1-1, the V gene TRBV6-5; possible D gene TRBD1, 6 bases. CDR1 and CDR2 from the germline V gene are MNHEY and SVGAGI. Between the trimmed V and J ends, which lost 2 bases and 6 bases, there was a span of 13 bases. CDR3 length equals 14 residues. The CDR3 bases are TGTGCCAGCAGTTACCCGGGCAGGGGCGCTGAAGCTTTCTTT. Translating gives CASSYPGRGAEAFF.

This clonotype was recorded at least ten times. The chain links TRBV6-5 to TRBJ2-1; 7 bases line up with TRBD1. This CDR3 is 14 amino acids long. V lost 10 bases, J lost 7 bases, and 13 bases stayed unmatched. The V gene's germline CDR1 is MNHEY and CDR2 SVGAGI. CDR3 sequence reads: CANSTGEQWNEQFF. CDR3 bases: TGTGCCAACAGCACAGGGGAGCAATGGAATGAGCAGTTCTTC.

This clonotype was detected ten times or more. The genes are TRBV3-1 and TRBJ1-5, with 10 bases aligning to TRBD1. V dropped 4 bases and J dropped 3; count of bases not matched to a gene: 3. The V gene's germline CDR1 is LGHDT and CDR2 YNNKEL (reference sequence). This CDR3 has 15 amino acids. CDR3 sequence reads: CASSPTGGSNQPQHF. DNA of the CDR3: TGTGCCAGCAGCCCGACAGGGGGCTCCAATCAGCCCCAGCATTTT.

This clonotype was detected many times. This sequence joins TRBV5-1 and TRBJ1-4; D uncertain. The CDR3 covers 14 residues. CDR1 SGHRS and CDR2 YFSETQ come from the germline V gene. The germline V and J ends were trimmed by 4 bases and 6 bases, with 13 bases remaining between them. CDR3 region: CASSPGIPDEKLFF. CDR3 coding DNA: TGCGCCAGCAGCCCGGGGATCCCAGATGAAAAACTGTTTTTT. Complete variable domain (other parts from reference TRBV5-1 and TRBJ1-4): KAGVTQTPRYLIKTRGQQVTLSCSPISGHRSVSWYQQTPGQGLQFLFEYFSETQRNKGNFPGRFSGRQFSNSRSEMNVSTLELGDSALYLCASSPGIPDEKLFFGSGTQLSVL.

This clonotype showed up many times. The chain is built from TRBV5-1 and TRBJ2-1, with TRBD2 matching over 13 bases. The germline CDR1 and CDR2 sequences are SGHRS and YFSETQ. The CDR3 runs to 17 residues. V was clipped by 4 bases and J by 6 bases; unmatched bases: 10. This chain's CDR3 is CASSPPGLAGPLNEQFF. Written as DNA, the CDR3 is TGCGCCAGCAGCCCGCCGGGACTAGCGGGGCCCCTCAATGAGCAGTTCTTC.

This clonotype has ten or more counts. The J gene is TRBJ2-7, the V gene TRBV6-6; tentatively, D is TRBD1 or TRBD2 (5 bases each). V lost 0 bases to trimming and J lost 0 bases, with 12 bases between them. The CDR3 length is 16 residues. Germline CDR1 reads MNHNY; CDR2 reads SVGAGI (reference sequence). The CDR3 DNA follows: TGTGCCAGCAGTTACTCGCTCAGGGAGAGCTCCTACGAGCAGTACTTC. Its protein product is CASSYSLRESSYEQYF.

This clonotype was counted many times. The chain couples TRBV20-1 to TRBJ1-4; 10 bases are a match to TRBD1. J was trimmed by 7 bases and V by 3 bases; bases with no gene match: 8. Germline loops: CDR1 DFQATT, CDR2 SNEGSKA (reference sequence). This CDR3 comprises 15 residues. This chain's CDR3 is CSASPPGTGVEKLFF. DNA of the CDR3: TGCAGTGCTAGCCCACCCGGGACAGGGGTTGAAAAACTGTTTTTT.

This clonotype showed up many times. The chain combines TRBV6-2 or TRBV6-3 with TRBJ2-1, with D perhaps matching TRBD1 (5 bases). The V gene's germline CDR1 is MNHEY and CDR2 SVGEGT. This CDR3 is 16 amino acids long. Trimming removed 0 bases at V and 8 bases at J, with 17 bases between. The CDR3 region is CASSYSLARVLDEQFF. CDR3 nucleotides: TGTGCCAGCAGTTACTCCCTGGCCAGGGTATTGGATGAGCAGTTCTTC.

This clonotype was detected many times. Here the CDR3 reads CASSLEGWTGELFF. CDR3 in DNA: TGTGCCAGCAGCTTGGAGGGTTGGACCGGGGAGCTGTTTTTT. This chain links TRBV5-4 with TRBJ2-2; no clear D. The germline gives CDR1 SGHNT, CDR2 YYREEE (reference sequence). Trimming shortened V by 0 bases and J by 5 bases, and 8 bases separated the two germline ends. The CDR3 consists of 14 residues.

This clonotype was observed many times. This chain uses TRBV6-5 with TRBJ2-1; 7 bases align to TRBD1. This CDR3 is built from 15 residues. Germline V lookup: CDR1 MNHEY, CDR2 SVGAGI. Trimming took 5 bases from V and 10 from J; bases not matched to a gene: 14. The CDR3 DNA reads as TGTGCCAGCAGTCTCCGGGACAGTCCTTTAACCGAGCAGTTCTTC. Its translation is CASSLRDSPLTEQFF.